This section outlines one TCR beta chain sequence together with its context. This sample is part of a study of T-cell memory formation after mild COVID-19. V dropped 1 base and J dropped 4 bases, with 16 bases sitting between them. From germline, CDR1 is MNHNS and CDR2 SASEGT. There are 16 residues in the CDR3. TCRdb re-derived calls from the 5' RACE reads in MiXCR, one entry per CDR3 protein. In the table there are some 320,000 distinct CDR3 sequences, 13% to 15% of which are singletons. The V call is TRBV6-1, the J call TRBJ1-1; D unclear. This clonotype was obtained from a young man who had mild COVID-19 (a few samples of this study predate the infection). Cell type and time point are not known. The sequenced sample was PBMCs or a T cell subset sorted from them (not recorded which). The CDR3 DNA is TGTGCCAGCAGTGAAGTGAGGCCGGAGGTGGGCACTGAAGCTTTCTTT. Protein: CASSEVRPEVGTEAFF.